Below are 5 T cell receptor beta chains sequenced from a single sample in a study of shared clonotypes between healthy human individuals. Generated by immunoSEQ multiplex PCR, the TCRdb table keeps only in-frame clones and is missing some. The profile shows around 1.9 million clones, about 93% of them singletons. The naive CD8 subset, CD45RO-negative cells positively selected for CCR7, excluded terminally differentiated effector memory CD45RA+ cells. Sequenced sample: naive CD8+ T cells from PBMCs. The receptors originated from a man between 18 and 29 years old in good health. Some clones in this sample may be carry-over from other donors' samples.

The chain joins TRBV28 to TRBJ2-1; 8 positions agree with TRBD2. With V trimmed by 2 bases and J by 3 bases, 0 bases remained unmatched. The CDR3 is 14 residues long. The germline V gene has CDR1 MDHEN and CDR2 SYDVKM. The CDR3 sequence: CASSLGTSYNEQFF. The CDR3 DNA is TGTGCCAGCAGTTTAGGGACTAGCTACAATGAGCAGTTCTTC.

In nucleotides, the CDR3 is TGTGCCAGCAGCAACTCCGGGACAGGGGGCCAGCCCCAGCATTTT. Protein product: CASSNSGTGGQPQHF. The rearrangement joins TRBV5-5 to TRBJ1-5; 12 bases map to TRBD1. This CDR3 is built from 15 residues. From germline, CDR1 is SGHKS and CDR2 YYEKEE (reference sequence). V lost 4 bases and J lost 7; bases outside the gene matches: 6.

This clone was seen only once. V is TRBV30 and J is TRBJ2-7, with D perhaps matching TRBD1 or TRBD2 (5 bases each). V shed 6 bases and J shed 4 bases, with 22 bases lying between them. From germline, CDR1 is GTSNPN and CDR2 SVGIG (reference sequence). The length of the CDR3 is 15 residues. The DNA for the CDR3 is TGTGCCTGCCAGGCCTCCGAGACGGGACCATACGAGCAGTACTTC. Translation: CACQASETGPYEQYF. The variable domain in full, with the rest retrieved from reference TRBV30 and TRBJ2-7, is SQTIHQWPATLVQPVGSPLSLECTVEGTSNPNLYWYRQAAGRGLQLLFYSVGIGQISSEVPQNLSASRPQDRQFILSSKKLLLSDSGFYLCACQASETGPYEQYFGPGTRLTVT.

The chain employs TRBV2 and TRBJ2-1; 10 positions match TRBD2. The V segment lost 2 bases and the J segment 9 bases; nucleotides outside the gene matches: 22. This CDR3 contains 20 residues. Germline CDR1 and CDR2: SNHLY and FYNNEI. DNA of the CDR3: TGTGCCAGCAGTGAAAGTGTGTCTACGGTCACTAGCGGGAATTGGGGTGAGCAGTTCTTC. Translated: CASSESVSTVTSGNWGEQFF. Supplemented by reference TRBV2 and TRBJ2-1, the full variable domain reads EPEVTQTPSHQVTQMGQEVILRCVPISNHLYFYWYRQILGQKVEFLVSFYNNEISEKSEIFDDQFSVERPDGSNFTLKIRSTKLEDSAMYFCASSESVSTVTSGNWGEQFFGPGTRLTVL.

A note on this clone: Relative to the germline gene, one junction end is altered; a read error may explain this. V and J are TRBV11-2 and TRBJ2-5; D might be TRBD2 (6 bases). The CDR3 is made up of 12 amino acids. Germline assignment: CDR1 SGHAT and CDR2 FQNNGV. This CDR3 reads CASSLGHAGRDF. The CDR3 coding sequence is TGTGCCAGCAGCTTAGGTCACGCGGGGCGGGACTTC.